The 31 T cell receptor beta chains reported below all come from one sample, sequenced in a study of T cells in tuberculosis. TCRdb keeps only in-frame clones here, not all; method: immunoSEQ multiplex PCR. The table has under 45,000 clones, nearly 97% seen once. Sequences were obtained from PBMCs. The receptor set was obtained from a donor aged 5 to 30 with latent tuberculosis or without tuberculosis infection.

The chain combines TRBV7-6 with TRBJ2-3, with 14 bases fitting TRBD2. From germline, CDR1 is SGHVS and CDR2 FNYEAQ. With 2 bases clipped from V and 0 bases from J, the junction kept 13 bases outside the gene matches. The CDR3 contains 21 residues. In DNA form, the CDR3 reads TGTGCCAGCAGCTTAACTCCGACTAGCGGGGGGGTAGGTAGAAGCACAGATACGCAGTATTTT. Amino acids: CASSLTPTSGGVGRSTDTQYF.

The chain uses TRBV19 and TRBJ1-5; a possible D gene is TRBD1 (6 bases). This CDR3 has 14 residues. Per the germline V gene, CDR1 is LNHDA and CDR2 is SQIVND (reference sequence). Trimming removed 6 bases at V and 2 bases at J, with 11 bases between. CDR3 coding DNA: TGTGCCAGTAGCGTGACAGGACGCAATCAGCCCCAGCATTTT. This sequence encodes CASSVTGRNQPQHF.

The chain couples TRBV2 to TRBJ2-3, with D perhaps TRBD2 (6 bases). Trimming removed 6 bases from V and 5 bases from J, with 6 bases in between. CDR1 is SNHLY, CDR2 FYNNEI, per germline. The CDR3 contains 11 residues. CDR3 nucleotide sequence: TGTGCCAGCAGGGGGGGAGATACGCAGTATTTT. Its translation is CASRGGDTQYF.

The count of this clone is one. V usage is TRBV19 and J usage is TRBJ2-7; weak D call: TRBD1 (8 bases). CDR1 and CDR2 (germline): LNHDA, SQIVND (reference sequence). The CDR3 loop spans 16 amino acids. V lost 3 bases and J 4 bases, leaving 19 bases between the germline ends. This CDR3 reads CASSMGGTGSRYEQYF. CDR3 sequence (DNA): TGTGCCAGTAGTATGGGGGGGACAGGTTCCCGATACGAGCAGTACTTC.

This clone was detected only once. The gene calls are TRBV4-3 and TRBJ2-7; 8 bases agree with TRBD1. This CDR3 is built from 15 residues. The germline V gene has CDR1 LGHNA and CDR2 YSLEER. V trimming: 1 base; J trimming: 3 bases; junction bases outside the gene matches: 5. CDR3 loop: CASSQGLGQGYEQYF. For the CDR3, the DNA is TGCGCCAGCAGCCAAGGTCTCGGACAGGGCTACGAGCAGTACTTC.

The count of this clone is one. This chain links TRBV20-1 with TRBJ1-1, with TRBD1 as a possible D gene (6 bases). The V end was cut by 6 bases, the J end by 8 bases, with 13 bases between. Germline CDR1 and CDR2: DFQATT and SNEGSKA (reference sequence). This CDR3 is 11 amino acids long. The CDR3 here is CSAKSDREAFF. The CDR3 DNA sequence: TGCAGTGCAAAGAGTGACAGGGAAGCTTTCTTT.

This clone appeared once. This rearrangement joins TRBV9 to TRBJ2-7; D might be TRBD2 (5 bases). Germline-derived CDR1 and CDR2 are SGDLS and YYNGEE. The CDR3 is 14 residues long. V lost 0 bases and J lost 3, with 10 bases in between. The CDR3 coding sequence is TGTGCCAGCAGCGTAGCGACCGGGAACTACGAGCAGTACTTC. Its protein is CASSVATGNYEQYF. Full variable domain (rest looked up from reference TRBV9 and TRBJ2-7): DSGVTQTPKHLITATGQRVTLRCSPRSGDLSVYWYQQSLDQGLQFLIQYYNGEERAKGNILERFSAQQFPDLHSELNLSSLELGDSALYFCASSVATGNYEQYFGPGTRLTVT.

The V gene is TRBV7-2, the J gene TRBJ2-3; TRBD2 matches 16 bases. Losses at the gene ends were 5 bases for V and 1 base for J; bases not matched to a gene: 9. The CDR3 sequence is 19 residues long. The germline V gene has CDR1 SGHTA and CDR2 FQGNSA. The DNA for the CDR3 is TGTGCCAGCAGCGCGGCGGGACTAGCGGGGGGGCCGCGCACAGATACGCAGTATTTT. This encodes CASSAAGLAGGPRTDTQYF.

The V and J genes are TRBV5-1 and TRBJ2-3; no definite D call. The CDR3 runs to 12 residues. Trimming cost V 4 bases and J 4 bases, with 7 bases left between them. Looked up from germline, CDR1 is SGHRS and CDR2 is YFSETQ. CDR3 nucleotides: TGCGCCAGCAGCCCGACTCCAGATACGCAGTATTTT. Translating it yields CASSPTPDTQYF. The full variable domain, with the rest looked up from reference TRBV5-1 and TRBJ2-3, is KAGVTQTPRYLIKTRGQQVTLSCSPISGHRSVSWYQQTPGQGLQFLFEYFSETQRNKGNFPGRFSGRQFSNSRSEMNVSTLELGDSALYLCASSPTPDTQYFGPGTRLTVL.

J is TRBJ2-7 and V is TRBV2, with no clear D. The length of the CDR3 is 13 residues. Germline lookup yields CDR1 SNHLY and CDR2 FYNNEI. V lost 1 base to trimming and J lost 2 bases, with 6 bases between them. The CDR3 spells CASSEVTAYEQYF. The CDR3 coding sequence is TGTGCCAGCAGTGAAGTTACGGCCTACGAGCAGTACTTC.

The chain uses TRBV6-4 and TRBJ2-3; a weak D match, TRBD1 (6 bases). CDR3 size: 14 residues. CDR1 and CDR2 (germline): MRHNA, SNTAGT. The V end lost 5 bases, the J end lost 1 base, and 10 bases lay between the germline ends. The CDR3 reads CASSPKGGTDTQYF. CDR3 coding DNA: TGTGCCAGCAGTCCCAAGGGGGGCACAGATACGCAGTATTTT.

The chain employs TRBV30 and TRBJ1-5, with 7 bases identical to TRBD1. CDR1 and CDR2 from the germline V gene are GTSNPN and SVGIG (reference sequence). The CDR3 is 16 residues long. Trimming removed 2 bases from V and 5 bases from J; junction bases left unmatched: 12. CDR3 nucleotides: TGTGCCTGGAGTCCCGTCGGACAGGATCGGTATCAGCCCCAGCATTTT. This sequence encodes CAWSPVGQDRYQPQHF.

The chain recombines TRBV28 with TRBJ2-3; 8 nucleotides agree with TRBD1. Germline lookup yields CDR1 MDHEN and CDR2 SYDVKM. The ends lost 6 bases at V and 3 bases at J; junction bases unmatched: 8. The length of the CDR3 is 15 residues. The CDR3 DNA sequence: TGTGCCAGCAGACCCGGACAGGGATGGACAGATACGCAGTATTTT. Protein product: CASRPGQGWTDTQYF.

V gene TRBV9 combines with J gene TRBJ2-5; 14 nucleotides match TRBD2. Per the germline V gene, CDR1 is SGDLS and CDR2 is YYNGEE. V gave up 3 bases and J gave up 4 bases; unmatched junction bases: 8. There are 17 residues in the CDR3. The CDR3 region has the DNA TGTGCCAGCAGCGCCCCTCGACTAGCGGGGGGGCTAGAGACCCAGTACTTC. Protein product: CASSAPRLAGGLETQYF.

The chain carries TRBV2 and TRBJ1-4; a weak D match, TRBD1 (5 bases). This CDR3 has 15 amino acids. Germline assignment: CDR1 SNHLY and CDR2 FYNNEI. V lost 7 bases and J 5 bases, leaving 17 bases between the germline ends. The CDR3 sequence is CASIGTARDNEKLFF. The CDR3 nucleotides read TGTGCCAGCATTGGGACTGCTAGAGACAATGAAAAACTGTTTTTT.

Concerning this clone itself: Sequence at one end of the junction differs from germline and may be a read error. The chain is built from TRBV7-2 and TRBJ1-3, with 8 bases fitting TRBD1. In germline, CDR1 is SGHTA, CDR2 FQGNSA. The CDR3 is made up of 14 amino acids. The CDR3 here is CASSLARTGRALVF. For the CDR3, the DNA is TGTGCCAGCAGCTTAGCTCGGACAGGGAGGGCGTTGGTTTTT.

The V gene is TRBV5-4, the J gene TRBJ2-7; tentatively, D is TRBD1 (6 bases). Germline V lookup: CDR1 SGHNT, CDR2 YYREEE (reference sequence). The CDR3 is 17 residues long. Trimming cost V 4 bases and J 3 bases, with 23 bases left between them. The CDR3 DNA reads as TGTGCCAGCAGCCCGTTGGGTGGGGGCGCCTCATACTACGAGCAGTACTTC. Amino acid sequence: CASSPLGGGASYYEQYF.

The chain uses TRBV5-1 and TRBJ1-1, with 8 bases lining up with TRBD1. This CDR3 contains 14 residues. The germline V gene encodes CDR1 SGHRS and CDR2 YFSETQ. V shed 4 bases and J 5 bases; nucleotides not matched to a gene: 7. The CDR3 region has the DNA TGCGCCAGCAGCCACTCAGGGGGCCTTACTGAAGCTTTCTTT. Its translation is CASSHSGGLTEAFF.

The rearrangement joins TRBV5-4 to TRBJ2-5; D perhaps matches TRBD2 (6 bases). Per germline, CDR1 SGHNT and CDR2 YYREEE (reference sequence). V was trimmed by 0 bases and J by 0 bases, leaving 24 bases between them. CDR3 length equals 20 residues. DNA of the CDR3: TGTGCCAGCAGCTTGGATCTGGGTCTGTCTAGCGCCGAGTACCAAGAGACCCAGTACTTC. It translates to CASSLDLGLSSAEYQETQYF.

The chain uses TRBV6-4 and TRBJ1-5; 7 positions agree with TRBD1. Germline-derived CDR1 and CDR2 are MRHNA and SNTAGT. The CDR3 is 13 amino acids. Trimming took 6 bases from V and 4 from J; bases not matched to a gene: 3. CDR3 loop: CASSPQGNQPQHF. The DNA for the CDR3 is TGTGCCAGCAGCCCACAGGGGAATCAGCCCCAGCATTTT.

The rearrangement joins TRBV19 to TRBJ2-7; tentative D call: TRBD2 (5 bases). The CDR3 is 14 amino acids. V was pared by 6 bases and J by 4 bases, with 16 bases between. The germline V gene has CDR1 LNHDA and CDR2 SQIVND (reference sequence). The CDR3 region has the DNA TGTGCCAGTAGCACCCCCGGACTGAAGTACGAGCAGTACTTC. Translation: CASSTPGLKYEQYF.

The rearrangement links TRBV4-1 to TRBJ2-2, with TRBD2 as a possible D gene (6 bases). Trimming stripped 3 bases from V and 0 bases from J, with 17 bases between. Germline CDR1 MGHRA, CDR2 YSYEKL. The CDR3 sequence is 18 residues long. The CDR3 sequence: CASSQEPLGGANTGELFF. CDR3 coding DNA: TGCGCCAGCAGCCAGGAACCTCTCGGCGGGGCGAACACCGGGGAGCTGTTTTTT.

This chain links TRBV4-1 with TRBJ2-2; D may be TRBD2 (6 bases). CDR1 is MGHRA and CDR2 is YSYEKL in the germline V gene. This CDR3 is 14 amino acids long. Deletions cut 2 bases from V and 8 bases from J, with 12 bases between. Written as DNA, the CDR3 is TGCGCCAGCAGCCAATACTGGGGGGAAGGGGAGCTGTTTTTT. Translating it yields CASSQYWGEGELFF.

The rearrangement uses TRBV6-5 and TRBJ1-3; no clear D. The germline V gene encodes CDR1 MNHEY and CDR2 SVGAGI. V was trimmed by 0 bases and J by 0 bases, leaving 6 bases between them. The CDR3 length is 15 residues. As DNA, the CDR3 is TGTGCCAGCAGTTACTCGACAAACTCTGGAAACACCATATATTTT. It specifies CASSYSTNSGNTIYF.

The J gene is TRBJ1-5, the V gene TRBV7-2; D ambiguous. CDR3 length: 13 residues. CDR1 is SGHTA, CDR2 FQGNSA, per germline. Trimming took off 5 bases at V and 4 bases at J, with 9 bases between the two ends. The CDR3 region has the DNA TGTGCCAGCAGCGTCCGAGGGAATCAGCCCCAGCATTTT. This gives the protein CASSVRGNQPQHF. Looking up the rest from reference TRBV7-2 and TRBJ1-5 gives the full variable domain: GAGVSQSPSNKVTEKGKDVELRCDPISGHTALYWYRQSLGQGLEFLIYFQGNSAPDKSGLPSDRFSAERTGGSVSTLTIQRTQQEDSAVYLCASSVRGNQPQHFGDGTRLSIL.

The chain employs TRBV21-1 and TRBJ1-1; the tabulated D call, TRBD1, remains unverified against the DNA. TRBV21-1 is an annotated pseudogene. This CDR3 region has 15 residues. The CDR3 loop is CASSPRGQGNTEAFF. The CDR3, as DNA: TGTGCCAGCAGCCCGCGTGGACAGGGGAACACTGAAGCTTTCTTT.

This chain joins TRBV4-1 and TRBJ1-2, with 8 bases identical to TRBD1. V was pared by 0 bases and J by 5 bases, with 5 bases of the junction left unmatched. The CDR3 runs to 15 residues. The germline V gene encodes CDR1 MGHRA and CDR2 YSYEKL. The CDR3, as DNA: TGCGCCAGCAGCCAAGATACAGGGGGGCTTTATGGCTACACCTTC. Translating gives CASSQDTGGLYGYTF.

The CDR3 region is CASSLARQGGGSPLHF. The DNA for the CDR3 is TGCGCCAGCAGCTTGGCCAGGCAGGGCGGTGGATCACCCCTCCACTTT. The chain couples TRBV5-1 to TRBJ1-6, with D maybe TRBD1 (5 bases). The V end lost 0 bases, the J end lost 10 bases, and 17 bases lay between the germline ends. The CDR3 is 16 amino acids. Germline lookup yields CDR1 SGHRS and CDR2 YFSETQ.

The chain has TRBV29-1 and TRBJ1-2; 10 nucleotides agree with TRBD1. The CDR3 is 14 residues long. Looked up from germline, CDR1 is SQVTM and CDR2 is ANQGSEA. V lost 7 bases to trimming and J lost 2 bases; unmatched junction nucleotides: 7. CDR3 region: CSGLGQGLNYGYTF. CDR3 nucleotides: TGCAGCGGGTTGGGACAGGGGCTGAACTATGGCTACACCTTC.

This rearrangement joins TRBV9 to TRBJ1-5; D is unresolved. Between the trimmed V and J ends, which lost 3 bases and 0 bases, there was a span of 7 bases. The CDR3 sequence is 14 residues long. The germline CDR1 and CDR2 sequences are SGDLS and YYNGEE. The CDR3 is CASSESYSNQPQHF. The CDR3 DNA follows: TGTGCCAGCAGCGAGAGCTATAGCAATCAGCCCCAGCATTTT.

The CDR3 DNA is TGTGCCAGCAGTGAAAGAGTCGAGAGGGGGCCCCACGAGCAGTACTTC. This encodes CASSERVERGPHEQYF. This chain joins TRBV6-1 and TRBJ2-7; the match to TRBD1 covers 7 bases. The V gene end was trimmed by 2 bases and the J gene end by 5 bases; junction bases not matched to a gene: 12. This CDR3 region has 16 residues. Germline lookup yields CDR1 MNHNS and CDR2 SASEGT.